The entry that follows covers one T cell receptor (beta chain) sequence. This CDR3 contains 14 residues. The germline CDR1 and CDR2 sequences are ENHRY and SYGVKD. V dropped 10 bases and J dropped 4; count of bases not matched to a gene: 11. The sample is drawn from a study of OX40 agonist ivuxolimab in advanced cancers. Data came from immunoSEQ multiplex PCR; TCRdb stores just in-frame clones and leaves some out. Here the sample spans about 70,000 clones, around 80% being singletons. The sequences come from CD4+ or CD8+ T cells sorted from blood, collected in a trial of the OX40 agonist ivuxolimab. This chain links TRBV10-3 with TRBJ1-1; 8 bases match TRBD1. This TCR was sampled from an adult with an advanced solid tumor such as melanoma, head and neck, liver or kidney cancer. The CDR3 spells CATRVQGVGTEAFF. The CDR3 DNA reads TGTGCCACTAGAGTACAGGGGGTCGGCACTGAAGCTTTCTTT.